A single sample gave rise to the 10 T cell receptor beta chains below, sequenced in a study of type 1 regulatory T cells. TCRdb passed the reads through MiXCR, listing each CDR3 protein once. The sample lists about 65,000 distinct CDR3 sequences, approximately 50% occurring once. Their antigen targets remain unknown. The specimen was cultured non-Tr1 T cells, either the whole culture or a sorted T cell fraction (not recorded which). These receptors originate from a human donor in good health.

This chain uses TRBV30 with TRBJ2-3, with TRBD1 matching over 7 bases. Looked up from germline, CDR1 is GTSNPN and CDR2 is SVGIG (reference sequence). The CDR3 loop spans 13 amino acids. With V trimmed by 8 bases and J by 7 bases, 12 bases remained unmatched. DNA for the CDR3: TGTGCCGGGGACAGCCCGGCAAGGAATACGCAGTATTTT. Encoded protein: CAGDSPARNTQYF.

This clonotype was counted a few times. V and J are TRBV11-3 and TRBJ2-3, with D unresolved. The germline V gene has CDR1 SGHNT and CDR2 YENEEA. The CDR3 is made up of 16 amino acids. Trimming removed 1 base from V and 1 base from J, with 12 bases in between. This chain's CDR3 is CASSLVLLEGTDTQYF. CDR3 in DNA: TGTGCCAGCAGCTTAGTGTTGTTGGAAGGCACAGATACGCAGTATTTT.

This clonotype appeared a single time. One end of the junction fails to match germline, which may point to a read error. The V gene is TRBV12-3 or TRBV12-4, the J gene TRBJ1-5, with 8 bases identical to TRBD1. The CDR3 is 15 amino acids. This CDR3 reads CASSLRRTGRQPRHF. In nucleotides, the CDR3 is TGTGCCAGCAGTTTAAGGAGGACAGGGAGGCAGCCCCGGCATTTT.

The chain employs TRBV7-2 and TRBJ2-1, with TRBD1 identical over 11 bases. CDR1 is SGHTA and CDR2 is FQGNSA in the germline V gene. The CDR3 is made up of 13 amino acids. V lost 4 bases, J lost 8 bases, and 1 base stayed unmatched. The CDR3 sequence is CASSWTGGYEQFF. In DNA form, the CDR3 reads TGTGCCAGCAGCTGGACAGGGGGCTATGAGCAGTTCTTC.

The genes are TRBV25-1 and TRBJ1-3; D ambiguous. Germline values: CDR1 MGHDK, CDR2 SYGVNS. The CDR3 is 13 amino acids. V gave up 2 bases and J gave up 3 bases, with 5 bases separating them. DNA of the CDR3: TGTGCCAGCAGTGAAACTAATGGAAACACCATATATTTT. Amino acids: CASSETNGNTIYF.

Written as DNA, the CDR3 is TGTGCCAGCAGCCGAGCTGGGGCGGGGGGGCAAACAGATACGCAGTATTTT. Protein sequence: CASSRAGAGGQTDTQYF. The chain uses TRBV7-9 and TRBJ2-3, with TRBD2 identical over 9 bases. The ends lost 5 bases at V and 3 bases at J; junction bases unmatched: 12. Germline assignment: CDR1 SEHNR and CDR2 FQNEAQ (reference sequence). CDR3 size: 17 residues.

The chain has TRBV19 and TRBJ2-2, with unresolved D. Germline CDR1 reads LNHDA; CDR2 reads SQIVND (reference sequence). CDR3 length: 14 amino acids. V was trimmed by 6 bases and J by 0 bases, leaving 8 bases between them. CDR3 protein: CASRPDPNTGELFF. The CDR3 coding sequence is TGTGCCAGTAGACCCGATCCGAACACCGGGGAGCTGTTTTTT.

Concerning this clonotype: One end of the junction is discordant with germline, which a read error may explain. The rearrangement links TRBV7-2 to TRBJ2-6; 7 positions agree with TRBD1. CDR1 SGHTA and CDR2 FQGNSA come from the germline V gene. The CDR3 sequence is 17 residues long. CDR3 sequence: CVSSPSGTASGANVLTF. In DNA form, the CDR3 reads TGTGTCAGCAGCCCATCCGGGACAGCCTCTGGGGCCAACGTCCTGACTTTC.

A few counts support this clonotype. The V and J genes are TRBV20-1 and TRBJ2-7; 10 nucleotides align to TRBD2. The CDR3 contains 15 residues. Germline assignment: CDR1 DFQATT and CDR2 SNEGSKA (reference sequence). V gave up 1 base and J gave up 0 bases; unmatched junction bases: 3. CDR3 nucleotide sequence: TGCAGTGCTAGAGGGCCTAGCGGGGGCTCCTACGAGCAGTACTTC. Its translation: CSARGPSGGSYEQYF.

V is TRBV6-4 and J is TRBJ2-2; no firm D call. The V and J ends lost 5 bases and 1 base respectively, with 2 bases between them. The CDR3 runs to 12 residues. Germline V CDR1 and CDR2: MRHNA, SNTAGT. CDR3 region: CASSQNTGELFF. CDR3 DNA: TGTGCCAGCAGTCAGAACACCGGGGAGCTGTTTTTT.